This T cell receptor (beta chain) was sequenced for a study of blood T cell repertoires in COVID-19. Study-wide background: There were acute and convalescent COVID-19 samples, and they came from the United States, Italy and Spain. Nucleic acid was either cDNA or gDNA, and it came from T cells, B-cell-depleted T cells, or PBMCs.

CDR3 length equals 17 residues. CDR1 and CDR2 from the germline V gene are SGHTA and FQGTGA. With 5 bases clipped from V and 0 bases from J, the junction kept 11 bases outside the gene matches. Original data processing: For nucleated cells, counts were estimated from reference gene primer amplification. This table comes from immunoSEQ multiplex PCR, and its TCRdb copy is limited to in-frame clones, with some not included. D and trimming were read from the DNA, whereas the V and J calls and clone size are those reported in that table. The top ten clones hold approximately 5.9% of a sample with under 130,000 clones, about 75% of them seen once.

The chain joins TRBV7-3 to TRBJ2-3; 7 bases are a match to TRBD2. Sequencing was performed on peripheral blood. The clonotype comes from a man of 80 years or more with acute or convalescent COVID-19. The CDR3 spells CASSPNGRGTSTDTQYF. For the CDR3, the DNA is TGTGCCAGCAGCCCTAATGGGCGGGGGACTAGCACAGATACGCAGTATTTT.